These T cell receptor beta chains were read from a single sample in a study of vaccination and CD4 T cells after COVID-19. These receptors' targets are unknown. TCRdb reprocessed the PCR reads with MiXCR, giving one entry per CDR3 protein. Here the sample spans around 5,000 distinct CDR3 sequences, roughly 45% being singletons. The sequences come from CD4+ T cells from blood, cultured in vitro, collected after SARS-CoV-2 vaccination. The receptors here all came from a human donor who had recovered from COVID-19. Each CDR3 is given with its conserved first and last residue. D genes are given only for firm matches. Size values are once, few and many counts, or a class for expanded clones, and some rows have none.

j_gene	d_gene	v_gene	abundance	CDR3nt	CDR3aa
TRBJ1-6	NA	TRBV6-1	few	TGTGCCAGCAAGGCCAGGCGGGATTCACCCCTCCACTTT	CASKARRDSPLHF
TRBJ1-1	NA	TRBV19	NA	TGTGCCAGTAGTATAGAGGGGGCTGAAGCTTTCTTT	CASSIEGAEAFF
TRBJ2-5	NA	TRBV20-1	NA	TGCAGTGCTAGAGTAACCCCGGAGGAGACCCAGTACTTC	CSARVTPEETQYF
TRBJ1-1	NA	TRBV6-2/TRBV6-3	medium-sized	TGTGCCAGCAGTTACGGGGGGGTCCTCGACACTGAAGCTTTCTTT	CASSYGGVLDTEAFF
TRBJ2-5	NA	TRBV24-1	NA	TGTGCCACCAGTGCCGGGGAGACCCAGTACTTC	CATSAGETQYF
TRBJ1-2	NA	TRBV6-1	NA	TGTGCCAGCATCGAAGACGGGCTCCCTAAAAGGGGCTACACCTTC	CASIEDGLPKRGYTF
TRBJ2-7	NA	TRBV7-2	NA	TGTGCCAGCAGCCATCCCGGCTCCTACGAGCAGTACTTC	CASSHPGSYEQYF
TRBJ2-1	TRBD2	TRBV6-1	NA	TGTGCCAGCAGGGGGGGGGCGGGGGGGCGGGATGAGCAGTTCTTC	CASRGGAGGRDEQFF
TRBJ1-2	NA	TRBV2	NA	TGTGCCAGCCGGGGATCGGGCGGCTACACCTTC	CASRGSGGYTF
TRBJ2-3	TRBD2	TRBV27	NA	TGTGCCAGCAGTTTTAGCGGGAGGGCCGCAGATACGCAGTATTTT	CASSFSGRAADTQYF
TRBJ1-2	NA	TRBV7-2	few	TGTGCCAGCAGCCGTCAGGAAAACTATGGCTACACCTTC	CASSRQENYGYTF
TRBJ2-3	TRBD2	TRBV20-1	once	TGCAGTGCTAGAGATCTAAGCGGGGGGGCCGCGATTCACACAGATACGCAGTATTTT	CSARDLSGGAAIHTDTQYF
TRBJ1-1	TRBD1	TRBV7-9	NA	TGTGCCAGCGGGGGACAGTGGGACACTGAAGCTTTCTTT	CASGGQWDTEAFF
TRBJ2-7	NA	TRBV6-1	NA	TGTGCCAGCAGTAGGTTAAGTCCTCAGTACTTC	CASSRLSPQYF
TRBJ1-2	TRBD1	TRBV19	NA	TGTGCCAGTAGTATAGATGGAAACAGGGGCGGAGATGGCTACACCTTC	CASSIDGNRGGDGYTF
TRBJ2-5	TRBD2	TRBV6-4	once	TGTGCCAGCATCCCAAGGGGACTAGCGGCCCTGGAGACCCAGTACTTC	CASIPRGLAALETQYF
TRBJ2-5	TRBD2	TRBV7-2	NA	TGTGCCAGCAGCGTCACCGCCCGGGGGGGCAGAAAGACCCAGTACTTC	CASSVTARGGRKTQYF
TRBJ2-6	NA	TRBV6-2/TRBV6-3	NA	TGTGCCAGCAGTCACGACAGTGGCTCTGGGGCCAACGTCCTGACTTTC	CASSHDSGSGANVLTF